Listed below are T cell receptor beta chains from one sample, sequenced in a study of radiation and T cells in renal cell carcinoma. The assay was immunoSEQ multiplex PCR, and TCRdb's table has in-frame clones only and misses some. The sample has 100,000 to 150,000 clones; 65% to 85% are singletons. The starting material was blood, obtained from a patient whose treatment included radiotherapy and nephrectomy. These receptors were collected from a man between 50 and 59 years old with renal cell carcinoma. Each CDR3 is given with its conserved first and last residue. Fields, in order: V gene, clone size, J gene, CDR3 protein. Clone size, where shown, is once, few, many, or a class for clones that have expanded.

>TRBV6-5|-|TRBJ2-6
CASSYPGAGANVLTF
>TRBV7-9|few|TRBJ1-4
CASSLGTRVGEKLFF
>TRBV5-1|once|TRBJ2-5
CASSLAEETQYF
>TRBV5-1|-|TRBJ2-7
CASSLAPAGRPFSYEQYF
>TRBV28|-|TRBJ2-2
CASSLMNTGELFF
>TRBV10-3|-|TRBJ1-2
CAISEDREHGYTF
>TRBV27|once|TRBJ1-2
CASSFNGKYGYTF
>TRBV19|-|TRBJ1-1
CASSTQTDAEAFF
>TRBV27|-|TRBJ1-1
CASSLSSGQGLVAFF
>TRBV6-5|-|TRBJ1-1
CASRKRGGTEAFF
>TRBV7-2|-|TRBJ1-6
CASSLRKNSPLHF
>TRBV11-2|-|TRBJ2-7
CASSLYRGTYEQYF
>TRBV9|-|TRBJ2-7
CASSVSASGSDYEQYF
>TRBV5-4|few|TRBJ1-1
CASSLRENTEAFF
>TRBV18|-|TRBJ1-3
CASSPTGSGNTIYF
>TRBV10-1|-|TRBJ2-7
CASSGVGQYEDEQYF
>TRBV5-1|-|TRBJ2-7
CASRLTGVSIYEQYF
>TRBV9|-|TRBJ1-6
CASSVVGPPDSPLHF
>TRBV27|-|TRBJ1-1
CASSFEGNTEAFF
>TRBV18|once|TRBJ2-1
CASSEGQGTYNEQFF
>TRBV27|-|TRBJ1-5
CASRTGGNQPQHF
>TRBV5-1|once|TRBJ1-4
CASSVQGATNEKLFF
>TRBV7-9|-|TRBJ2-1
CASSLKYNEQFF
>TRBV13|-|TRBJ2-7
CASSPRTTNEQYF
>TRBV29-1|-|TRBJ1-4
CSVELPGSGEKLFF
>TRBV28|-|TRBJ2-7
CASSFLAGGPSHEQYF
>TRBV5-1|-|TRBJ2-7
CASSLAGTGMDYEQYF
>TRBV18|-|TRBJ1-2
CASSPGGDRGLYGYTF
>TRBV28|-|TRBJ1-4
CASSPVGFATNEKLFF
>TRBV13|-|TRBJ2-7
CASSSPSGTLYEQYF
>TRBV21-1|-|TRBJ1-2
CASSTSTRNPEKDGYTF
>TRBV7-9|few|TRBJ2-2
CASSLGRTGELFF
>TRBV7-9|-|TRBJ2-1
CASIGVKTVLSYNEQFF
>TRBV19|-|TRBJ1-5
CASRGERSGNQPQHF
>TRBV5-1|-|TRBJ1-4
CASSETRHATNEKLFF
>TRBV27|few|TRBJ2-4
CASSLVLAGVIQYF
>TRBV2|-|TRBJ2-1
CASRTDSYNEQFF
>TRBV15|-|TRBJ2-7
CATSRGSGGIEQYF
>TRBV5-1|-|TRBJ2-3
CASRSDFTDTQYF
>TRBV28|-|TRBJ2-5
CASRTGTSGRAQYF
>TRBV27|few|TRBJ1-5
CASSPGGARVTQHF
>TRBV2|-|TRBJ1-1
CASTNWMVVTEAFF
>TRBV5-6|-|TRBJ2-2
CASSRGNRLAGGTGELFF
>TRBV27|-|TRBJ2-6
CASSTGGANVLTF
>TRBV18|-|TRBJ2-1
CASSVNPSGSYNEQFF
>TRBV30|-|TRBJ2-5
CAWSWGGGGETQYF
>TRBV28|once|TRBJ2-7
CASSKGNGGEQYF
>TRBV4-3|-|TRBJ2-7
CASSQGGVYEQYF
>TRBV2|-|TRBJ2-6
CASSGGEGTGANVLTF
>TRBV5-6|-|TRBJ2-3
CASSLSGRSDTQYF
>TRBV9|once|TRBJ2-3
CASSVGTDSTDTQYF
>TRBV7-2|-|TRBJ2-3
CASTSRLASDTQYF
>TRBV5-4|-|TRBJ1-4
CASSLQGVPEKLFF
>TRBV2|-|TRBJ2-6
CASRKTGNSGANVLTF
>TRBV7-9|-|TRBJ1-1
CASSLGAGTPRNTEAFF